Presented here are 14 T cell receptor beta chains from one specimen sequenced in a study of tumor-infiltrating lymphocytes in primary liver carcinoma. Priming with a constant-region primer yielded TCR beta cDNA from 400 to 500 ng total RNA. Slightly modified ARM-PCR served as the procedure for the TCR beta libraries. These libraries came from three rounds of nested multiplex PCR. The first two PCR rounds used TRBV1-TRBV30 primers with a Cbeta primer, approximately 9 cycles each. TCRdb reprocessed the multiplex PCR reads via MiXCR and lists one record per CDR3 protein. Of around 81,000 distinct CDR3 sequences listed, 70% to 80% are singletons. Investigators took RNA and DNA out together from approximately 22-30 mg of unsorted bulk tissue. The sequenced sample consisted of liver tumor tissue from sampling region 4. Sample subset: tumor region T4, right-lateral pole. These TCRs come from a woman aged 55-70 years with primary liver carcinoma and hepatitis B virus infection.

This chain uses TRBV5-6 with TRBJ2-1; TRBD2 agrees at 7 bases. V lost 8 bases and J lost 4; bases outside the gene matches: 12. This CDR3 is built from 15 residues. Germline lookup yields CDR1 SGHDT and CDR2 YYEEEE. In DNA, the CDR3 is TGTGCCAGTCAAGACCGGGGGGACTTTTACAATGAGCAGTTCTTC. Protein: CASQDRGDFYNEQFF.

To note about this clonotype: Likely a read error: the CDR3 ends without its conserved phenylalanine or tryptophan. The DNA is left out, because the CDR3 cannot be placed on it with certainty; the CDR3 is given as TCRdb lists it. V and J are TRBV11-1 and TRBJ2-3; the table's D call TRBD2 went unverified against the DNA. The CDR3 has 14 residues if both end residues are counted. The V gene's germline CDR1 is SGHAT and CDR2 FQDESV (reference sequence). CDR3 loop: CAGSLRQRAGESHL.

As regards this clonotype: At one of its ends the junction is not consistent with the germline gene, which may arise from a read error. The V call is TRBV29-1, the J call TRBJ1-1, with unresolved D. There are 13 residues in the CDR3. CDR1 is SQVTM and CDR2 is ANQGSEA in the germline V gene. The CDR3 coding sequence is TGCTGCGTTGCGGCCCTAGCGGCCACTGAAGTTTTCTTT. It encodes CCVAALAATEVFF.

A note on this clonotype: The germline gene is not matched at one end of the junction; a read error may be the cause. The chain carries TRBV6-5 and TRBJ1-2, with D maybe TRBD1 (6 bases). The CDR3 is 16 residues long. CDR1 is MNHEY, CDR2 SVGAGI, per germline. The CDR3 protein is CTSSLGGHGRGYGYTF. The CDR3 region has the DNA TGTACCAGCAGTCTAGGGGGACATGGAAGGGGCTATGGCTACACCTTC.

This clonotype was detected ten times or more. The CDR3 sequence: CASSSSQRGGSGYTF. CDR3 nucleotide sequence: TGTGCCAGCAGTTCGTCGCAGAGGGGGGGTAGTGGCTACACCTTC. This chain uses TRBV28 with TRBJ1-2; perhaps TRBD1 as D (6 bases). CDR1 is MDHEN and CDR2 is SYDVKM in the germline V gene. The ends were cut back, 4 bases at V and 7 bases at J, with 19 bases in the middle. This CDR3 is built from 15 residues.

Note on this clonotype: The junction shows a germline mismatch at one end, possibly a read error. The chain links TRBV12-3 or TRBV12-4 to TRBJ2-1; 10 bases agree with TRBD2. The CDR3 length is 18 residues. The CDR3 loop is CACSKSGRTSGSYNEQFF. DNA of the CDR3: TGTGCCTGCAGTAAAAGTGGGAGGACTAGCGGATCCTACAATGAGCAGTTCTTC.

The rearrangement links TRBV11-3 to TRBJ2-3, with D possibly matching TRBD2 (5 bases). CDR1 is SGHNT, CDR2 YENEEA, per germline. V lost 1 base and J 2 bases, leaving 10 bases between the germline ends. The CDR3 loop spans 15 amino acids. In nucleotides, the CDR3 is TGTGCCAGCAGCTTAGTGCCGGGAAACACAGATACGCAGTATTTT. Residues: CASSLVPGNTDTQYF.

With respect to this clonotype: This may stem from a read error, because a much larger clone lies one nucleotide away. The rearrangement uses TRBV5-1 and TRBJ2-5; D not resolved. There are 12 residues in the CDR3. Germline assignment: CDR1 SGHRS and CDR2 YFSETQ. The V gene lost 5 bases and the J gene lost 4 bases, with 9 bases spanning the gap. CDR3 in DNA: TGCGCCAGCAGTCGGGTACTAGAGACCCAGTACTTC. Translation: CASSRVLETQYF.

This clonotype was recorded once. An end of the junction does not agree with germline; a read error may underlie this. V is TRBV12-3 or TRBV12-4 and J is TRBJ1-5, with D tentatively TRBD1 (5 bases). The CDR3 covers 17 residues. The CDR3 DNA is TGTGCCAGGAGTTTTGGCAGAGGGCAGGGAAGCAATCAGCCCCAGCACTTT. It is translated as CARSFGRGQGSNQPQHF.

With respect to this clonotype: Relative to the germline gene, one junction end is altered; a read error may explain this. The chain links TRBV4-1 to TRBJ2-7; unclear D gene. The CDR3 runs 13 residues. Germline V gives CDR1 MGHRA, CDR2 YSYEKL. CDR3 in amino acids: CARSHPNSCEQYF. Written as DNA, the CDR3 is TGCGCCAGGAGCCATCCTAACTCCTGCGAGCAGTACTTC.

Points on this clonotype: At one end, the junction sequence differs from germline, possibly due to a read error. The J gene is TRBJ1-5, the V gene TRBV6-1; D gene unclear. The germline CDR1 and CDR2 sequences are MNHNS and SASEGT. The CDR3 is made up of 15 amino acids. The CDR3 DNA is TGTGCCAGCAGTGAGGACGGAGGGAGTAATCAGCCCCGGCATTTT. Its protein product is CASSEDGGSNQPRHF.

As to this clonotype: This may stem from a read error, because a much larger clone lies one nucleotide away. The CDR3 ends on some other residue instead of the conserved phenylalanine or tryptophan, so this is likely a read error. The chain uses TRBV5-1 and TRBJ2-3; 12 bases fit TRBD2. The ends lost 0 bases at V and 3 bases at J; junction bases unmatched: 8. Germline values: CDR1 SGHRS, CDR2 YFSETQ. CDR3 length: 18 residues. CDR3 nucleotides: TGCGCCAGCAGCTTGGTAGGAGCCGGGACTAGCGGGACAGATACGCAGTATCTT. It yields the protein CASSLVGAGTSGTDTQYL.

Notes on this clonotype: The junction differs from germline at one of its ends, possibly a read error. The chain couples TRBV7-2 to TRBJ1-5; 7 bases line up with TRBD1. This CDR3 comprises 15 residues. Looked up from germline, CDR1 is SGHTA and CDR2 is FQGNSA. CDR3 in DNA: TGTGCCAGCAGCTTAGGAGCAGGGGGGAATCAGTCCCAGCATTTT. This translates into CASSLGAGGNQSQHF.

The chain uses TRBV19 and TRBJ2-2; TRBD2 matches 10 bases. This CDR3 region has 17 residues. J lost 6 bases, V lost 0 bases, and 7 bases had no gene match. Germline-derived CDR1 and CDR2 are LNHDA and SQIVND (reference sequence). The CDR3 nucleotides are TGTGCCAGTAGTATAGATCGAACTAGCGGGACCCCCGGGGAGCTGTTTTTT. Amino acid sequence: CASSIDRTSGTPGELFF.